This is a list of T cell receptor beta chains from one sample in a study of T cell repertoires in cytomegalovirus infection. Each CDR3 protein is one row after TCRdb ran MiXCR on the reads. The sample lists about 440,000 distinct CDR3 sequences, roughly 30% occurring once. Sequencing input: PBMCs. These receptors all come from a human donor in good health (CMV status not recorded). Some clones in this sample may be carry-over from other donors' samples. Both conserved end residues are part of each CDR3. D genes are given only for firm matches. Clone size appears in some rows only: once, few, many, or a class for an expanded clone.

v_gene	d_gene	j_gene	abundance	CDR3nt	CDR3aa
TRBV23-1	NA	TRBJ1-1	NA	TGCGCCAGCAGTCCGCGGGGGATACACACTGAAGCTTTCTTT	CASSPRGIHTEAFF
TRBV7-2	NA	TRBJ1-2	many	TGTGCCAGCAGCCGCGAGGTTTCTAACTATGGCTACACCTTC	CASSREVSNYGYTF
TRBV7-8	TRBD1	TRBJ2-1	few	TGTGCCAGCAGCCCTTGGACAGGGGGGCATGAGCAGTTCTTC	CASSPWTGGHEQFF
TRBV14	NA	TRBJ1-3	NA	TGTGCCAGCAGCCCATCCCCCTCGGCGCGGGGAAGAAACACCATATATTTT	CASSPSPSARGRNTIYF
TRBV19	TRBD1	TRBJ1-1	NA	TGTGCCAGTCTTCAGGGGGCGCGGGACACTGAAGCTTTCTTT	CASLQGARDTEAFF
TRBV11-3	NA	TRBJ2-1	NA	TGTGCCAGCAGCTTAGAACTTGGGAACTACAATGAGCAGTTCTTC	CASSLELGNYNEQFF
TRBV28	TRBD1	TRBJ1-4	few	TGTGCCAGCAGCCCCGGGGACAGGGGGCGGTTTGGTGAAAAACTGTTTTTT	CASSPGDRGRFGEKLFF
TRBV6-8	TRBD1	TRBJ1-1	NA	TGTGCCAGCAGCTCCGGGACAGGGAGGAGGACTGAAGCTTTCTTT	CASSSGTGRRTEAFF
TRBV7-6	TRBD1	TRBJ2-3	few	TGTGCCAGCAGCTGGACAGGGGGGAGCACAGATACGCAGTATTTT	CASSWTGGSTDTQYF
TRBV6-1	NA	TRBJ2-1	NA	TGTGCCAGCAGTGTATTAGGGATGAGAGACAATGAGCAGTTCTTC	CASSVLGMRDNEQFF
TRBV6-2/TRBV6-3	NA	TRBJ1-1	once	TGTGCCAGCAGTTACTCATTGGGCACTGAAGATTTCTTT	CASSYSLGTEDFF
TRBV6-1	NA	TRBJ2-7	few	TGTGCCAGCGTGCAGGCCCAAACCTACGAGCAGTACTTC	CASVQAQTYEQYF
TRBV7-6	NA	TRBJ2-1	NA	TGTGCCAGCAGCCCACCCAGGACCCGAGGGGCCTACAATGAGCAGTTCTTC	CASSPPRTRGAYNEQFF
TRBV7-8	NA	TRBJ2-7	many	TGTGCCAGCAGATCCTCCGGGAGCTACGAGCAGTACTTC	CASRSSGSYEQYF
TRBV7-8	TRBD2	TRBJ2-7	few	TGTGCCAGCAGCTTAGCGGGGACTAAAAACGAGCAGTACTTC	CASSLAGTKNEQYF
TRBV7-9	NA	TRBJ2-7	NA	TGTGCCAGCAGCTCGAACATATACGAGCAGTACTTC	CASSSNIYEQYF
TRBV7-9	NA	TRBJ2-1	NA	TGTGCCAGCAGCGACCCCCAGGGCGAGACCCCCTACAATGAGCAGTTCTTC	CASSDPQGETPYNEQFF
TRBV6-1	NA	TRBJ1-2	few	TGTGCCAGCAGTTTAGGTGTGGGGCAGTATGGCTACACCTTC	CASSLGVGQYGYTF
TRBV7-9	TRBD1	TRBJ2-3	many	TGTGCCAGCAGCTCCCGGGACAGGCTCACAGATACGCAGTATTTT	CASSSRDRLTDTQYF
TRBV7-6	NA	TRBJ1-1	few	TGTGCCAGCAGCTTAGGGCAGCCCAAGAACACTGAAGCTTTCTTT	CASSLGQPKNTEAFF
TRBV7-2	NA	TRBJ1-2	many	TGTGCCAGCAGCTTATTAGGAGGGACAACTAACTATGGCTACACCTTC	CASSLLGGTTNYGYTF
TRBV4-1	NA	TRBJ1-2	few	TGCGCCAGCAGCCAAGGAATTTCCTATGGCTACACCTTC	CASSQGISYGYTF
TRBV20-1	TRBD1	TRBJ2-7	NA	TGCAGTGCTTCCAACAGGGGGCGCGGGGAGGGGGATAACTACGAGCAGTACTTC	CSASNRGRGEGDNYEQYF
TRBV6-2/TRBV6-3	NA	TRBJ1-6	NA	TGTGCCAGCAGCCGGGACTGGAGCTCCTATAATTCACCCCTCCACTTT	CASSRDWSSYNSPLHF
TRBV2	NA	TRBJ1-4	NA	TGTGCCAGCAGTGATCGTGGTGGCAGGCCTAATGAAAAACTGTTTTTT	CASSDRGGRPNEKLFF